These T cell receptor beta chains were read from a single sample in a study of blood T cells in healthy people across ages. TCRdb re-called the 5' RACE reads with MiXCR, one entry per CDR3 protein. The table includes around 1,900,000 distinct CDR3 sequences, approximately 40% detected once. Sequencing was done on a sample of blood. The receptors derive from a human donor in good health. CDR3s include the opening cysteine and the closing phenylalanine or tryptophan. Each record gives: CDR3 protein, CDR3 DNA, clone size, J gene, V gene, D gene. A D gene is named only where the DNA matches it firmly. Clone size, where shown, is once, few, many, or a class for clones that have expanded.

CASSLLQGGVPEAFF	TGTGCCAGCAGCTTATTACAGGGTGGAGTACCTGAAGCTTTCTTT	few	TRBJ1-1	TRBV7-3	NA
CASSSISGDTEAFF	TGTGCCAGCAGCTCAATCTCGGGCGACACTGAAGCTTTCTTT	NA	TRBJ1-1	TRBV7-9	NA
CSGGEVYEQYF	TGCAGCGGTGGCGAGGTCTACGAGCAGTACTTC	few	TRBJ2-7	TRBV29-1	NA
CASSLVTGAIYNEQFF	TGCGCCAGCAGCTTGGTCACGGGGGCGATTTACAATGAGCAGTTCTTC	few	TRBJ2-1	TRBV5-1	NA
CASNDRGFQETQYF	TGTGCCAGCAACGACCGGGGATTCCAAGAGACCCAGTACTTC	NA	TRBJ2-5	TRBV7-8	NA
CASSGEAETQYF	TGTGCCTCATCAGGCGAGGCAGAGACCCAGTACTTC	NA	TRBJ2-5	TRBV10-3	NA
CASSPWDRLNYGYTF	TGTGCCAGCAGTCCCTGGGACAGGCTGAACTATGGCTACACCTTC	NA	TRBJ1-2	TRBV12-3/TRBV12-4	TRBD1
CASSSRGYGAEAFF	TGTGCCAGCAGTTCCAGGGGGTACGGTGCTGAAGCTTTCTTT	few	TRBJ1-1	TRBV6-2/TRBV6-3	TRBD1
CASSWTSEGGKQFF	TGCGCCAGCAGCTGGACTAGCGAGGGGGGGAAGCAGTTCTTC	NA	TRBJ2-1	TRBV5-1	TRBD2
CSAKTELNQPQHF	TGCAGTGCCAAGACAGAACTCAATCAGCCCCAGCATTTT	NA	TRBJ1-5	TRBV20-1	NA
CASSFNLGRGRNEQFF	TGTGCCAGCAGCTTTAATCTGGGCAGGGGGCGAAATGAGCAGTTCTTC	NA	TRBJ2-1	TRBV7-9	TRBD1
CASSPMGQGNYGYTF	TGTGCCAGCAGCCCAATGGGACAGGGGAACTATGGCTACACCTTC	many	TRBJ1-2	TRBV5-5	TRBD1
CASRPQNAEAFF	TGTGCCAGCAGGCCACAGAACGCTGAAGCTTTCTTT	once	TRBJ1-1	TRBV25-1	NA
CASLRQSGQPQHF	TGTGCCAGTCTCCGACAGTCGGGTCAGCCCCAGCATTTT	few	TRBJ1-5	TRBV19	NA
CASSPVYTSTDTQYF	TGTGCCAGCAGCCCAGTTTACACGAGCACGGATACGCAGTATTTT	NA	TRBJ2-3	TRBV5-4	NA
CSARGQGAFNYGYTF	TGCAGTGCTCGGGGACAGGGGGCGTTTAACTATGGCTACACCTTC	NA	TRBJ1-2	TRBV20-1	TRBD1
CATTGGASQPQHF	TGTGCCACAACAGGGGGCGCGAGTCAGCCCCAGCATTTT	NA	TRBJ1-5	TRBV12-3/TRBV12-4	TRBD1
CASSQERVCETQYF	TGTGCCAGCAGCCAAGAGAGGGTGTGCGAGACCCAGTACTTC	once	TRBJ2-5	TRBV4-2	NA
CASSYSADRGNTGELFF	TGTGCCAGCAGTTACTCCGCGGACAGGGGGAACACCGGGGAGCTGTTTTTT	few	TRBJ2-2	TRBV6-2/TRBV6-3	TRBD1
CSVERGRSGDEQFF	TGCAGCGTTGAAAGGGGGCGCAGTGGCGATGAGCAGTTCTTC	few	TRBJ2-1	TRBV29-1	TRBD1
CASSQVQAGGLNGELFF	TGCGCCAGCAGCCAAGTCCAAGCGGGGGGGCTGAACGGGGAGCTGTTTTTT	NA	TRBJ2-2	TRBV4-3	TRBD2
CASSLNLEQPQHF	TGTGCCAGCAGCTTAAATCTAGAACAGCCCCAGCATTTT	few	TRBJ1-5	TRBV7-6	NA
CAWSVFQYEQYF	TGTGCCTGGAGTGTTTTTCAGTACGAGCAGTACTTC	few	TRBJ2-7	TRBV30	NA
CAWSVPGRGAKNIQYF	TGTGCCTGGAGTGTACCGGGCAGGGGAGCCAAAAACATTCAGTACTTC	NA	TRBJ2-4	TRBV30	NA
CASSQVIRYEQYF	TGTGCCAGCAGCCAAGTCATTCGGTACGAGCAGTACTTC	NA	TRBJ2-7	TRBV14	NA
CASSYGQPWKKLFF	TGTGCCAGCAGTTACGGCCAACCGTGGAAAAAACTGTTTTTT	once	TRBJ1-4	TRBV6-2/TRBV6-3	NA
CSASPGQDTEAFF	TGCAGTGCTAGTCCCGGACAGGACACTGAAGCTTTCTTT	NA	TRBJ1-1	TRBV20-1	TRBD1
CASSLVDGLNQPQHF	TGTGCCAGCAGCTTAGTAGACGGACTCAATCAGCCCCAGCATTTT	NA	TRBJ1-5	TRBV7-2	NA
CASSLHRDLREKLFF	TGCGCCAGCAGCCTACACCGGGACCTACGAGAAAAACTGTTTTTT	NA	TRBJ1-4	TRBV4-1	NA
CASSFGRMNYGYTF	TGTGCCAGCAGTTTCGGCAGAATGAACTATGGCTACACCTTC	NA	TRBJ1-2	TRBV12-3/TRBV12-4	NA
CASWGQPDEQFF	TGTGCCAGCTGGGGGCAGCCCGATGAGCAGTTCTTC	few	TRBJ2-1	TRBV2	NA
CASSQVSGEINEQFF	TGTGCCAGCAGCCAAGTCTCAGGGGAAATAAATGAGCAGTTCTTC	few	TRBJ2-1	TRBV3-1	NA
CGGVSRNEKLFF	TGCGGTGGAGTGAGTAGGAATGAAAAACTGTTTTTT	NA	TRBJ1-4	TRBV29-1	NA
CASSLGAGARRSHLNTEAFF	TGTGCCAGCAGTTTAGGGGCAGGGGCTAGGCGGTCCCACCTGAACACTGAAGCTTTCTTT	NA	TRBJ1-1	TRBV27	NA
CASSLERSSDTQYF	TGTGCCAGCAGCTTAGAGAGAAGTTCAGATACGCAGTATTTT	NA	TRBJ2-3	TRBV7-2	NA
CASSPRPGTGVYEQYF	TGTGCCAGCAGCCCGAGGCCCGGGACAGGGGTCTACGAGCAGTACTTC	NA	TRBJ2-7	TRBV7-8	TRBD1
CASSLGQGDMDTEAFF	TGTGCCAGCAGCCTCGGACAGGGTGATATGGACACTGAAGCTTTCTTT	NA	TRBJ1-1	TRBV4-2	TRBD1
CASSWRVSYEQYF	TGTGCCAGCAGTTGGAGAGTCTCCTACGAGCAGTACTTC	few	TRBJ2-7	TRBV27	NA
CASSYGRFGANYGYTF	TGTGCCAGCAGTTACGGGCGGTTTGGAGCTAACTATGGCTACACCTTC	few	TRBJ1-2	TRBV6-5	NA
CASSLVIASGGNEQFF	TGCGCCAGCAGCCTGGTTATCGCTAGCGGTGGCAATGAGCAGTTCTTC	NA	TRBJ2-1	TRBV4-1	TRBD2
CASSSTGGGNIQYF	TGTGCCAGCAGTTCCACAGGGGGGGGAAACATTCAGTACTTC	few	TRBJ2-4	TRBV6-6	NA
CASSQAIVDTQYF	TGCGCCAGCAGCCAAGCGATTGTAGATACGCAGTATTTT	NA	TRBJ2-3	TRBV4-1	NA
CASRRAGAVSGANVLTF	TGTGCCAGCAGGCGAGCGGGGGCGGTCTCTGGGGCCAACGTCCTGACTTTC	NA	TRBJ2-6	TRBV28	TRBD2
CASSGQGALNEQYF	TGTGCCAGCAGTGGACAGGGGGCTCTCAATGAGCAGTACTTC	NA	TRBJ2-7	TRBV6-2/TRBV6-3	TRBD1
CASSQDNTGLVSEAFF	TGTGCCAGCAGCCAAGATAATACCGGTTTGGTGAGTGAAGCTTTCTTT	NA	TRBJ1-1	TRBV14	NA
CASALDRNQETQYF	TGTGCCTCCGCTTTGGACAGAAATCAAGAGACCCAGTACTTC	NA	TRBJ2-5	TRBV12-3/TRBV12-4	NA
CATSREVRDTQYF	TGTGCCACCAGCAGAGAGGTGCGGGATACGCAGTATTTT	few	TRBJ2-3	TRBV15	NA
CASSLAGRGETQYF	TGCGCCAGCAGCTTGGCCGGGAGAGGGGAGACCCAGTACTTC	many	TRBJ2-5	TRBV5-1	NA
CASSLRTGEGYGYTF	TGCGCCAGCAGCTTGAGGACAGGGGAAGGCTATGGCTACACCTTC	NA	TRBJ1-2	TRBV5-1	TRBD1
CASSLPSRDRGINYGYTF	TGTGCCAGCAGCCTGCCATCCCGGGACAGGGGGATTAACTATGGCTACACCTTC	NA	TRBJ1-2	TRBV12-3/TRBV12-4	TRBD1
CSARGSLDRVKTQYF	TGCAGTGCTAGGGGTAGCCTGGACAGGGTTAAGACCCAGTACTTC	NA	TRBJ2-5	TRBV20-1	TRBD1
CASSLAHRTEAFF	TGTGCCAGCAGCTTAGCGCACCGTACTGAAGCTTTCTTT	NA	TRBJ1-1	TRBV11-1	NA
CASRSNSESRGYTF	TGTGCCAGCAGATCCAACTCGGAAAGTAGGGGCTACACCTTC	NA	TRBJ1-2	TRBV12-3/TRBV12-4	NA
CAGGSVETQYF	TGTGCAGGGGGTAGCGTGGAGACCCAGTACTTC	NA	TRBJ2-5	TRBV28	NA
CASSPVPPQGAMDSPLHF	TGTGCCAGCTCACCAGTCCCACCACAGGGGGCTATGGATTCACCCCTCCACTTT	NA	TRBJ1-6	TRBV18	TRBD1
CASSLDLTGGEQYF	TGCGCCAGCAGCTTGGACTTGACAGGAGGCGAGCAGTACTTC	few	TRBJ2-7	TRBV5-1	NA
CSVARPGNTEAFF	TGCAGCGTTGCCAGGCCGGGAAACACTGAAGCTTTCTTT	NA	TRBJ1-1	TRBV29-1	NA
CASSLTGNTEAFF	TGTGCCAGCAGTTTAACGGGAAACACTGAAGCTTTCTTT	many	TRBJ1-1	TRBV12-3/TRBV12-4	NA
CASSVGGPYEQYF	TGTGCCAGCAGCGTAGGAGGACCCTACGAGCAGTACTTC	few	TRBJ2-7	TRBV9	NA
CASSQGQYTSGANVLTF	TGCGCCAGCAGCCAAGGCCAGTACACGTCTGGGGCCAACGTCCTGACTTTC	NA	TRBJ2-6	TRBV4-1	NA